This T cell receptor (beta chain) was sequenced in a study of CD8 T cells in ankylosing spondylitis. This clonotype was observed many times. Antigen unknown. CDR3 length: 14 residues. From germline, CDR1 is DFQATT and CDR2 SNEGSKA (reference sequence). V was pared by 0 bases and J by 3 bases, with 10 bases between. Points from the study as a whole: Several of the motif variants were reported before in synovial fluid and blood from reactive arthritis. There was a TCR beta motif, made of eight highly homologous variants, that appeared characteristic of ankylosing spondylitis blood. Disease-linked clones reportedly showed significant enrichment in matched ankylosing spondylitis synovial fluid.

Quantitative barcoded 5'-RACE was used to prepare TCR beta libraries. TCRdb itself ran the 5' RACE reads through MiXCR, one entry per CDR3 protein. The table has 200,000 to 250,000 distinct CDR3 sequences, over 8.5% seen once. The source material was blood, either unsorted or a sorted T cell fraction (not recorded which). The receptor's source is a male donor with ankylosing spondylitis or in good health (not recorded which). The rearrangement links TRBV20-1 to TRBJ2-3; D may be TRBD2 (6 bases). The CDR3 loop reads CSAREAGITDTQYF. CDR3 nucleotides: TGCAGTGCTAGAGAGGCGGGAATTACAGATACGCAGTATTTT.